Each of the 19 T cell receptor beta chains below was sequenced from the same sample in a study of blood T cell repertoires in COVID-19. Sequenced by immunoSEQ multiplex PCR; TCRdb stores in-frame clones only, minus some. Among 150,000 to 200,000 clones listed, roughly 90% were seen once. Sequenced input: peripheral blood. The source of these receptors is a woman aged 70-85 years with acute or convalescent COVID-19.

This clone was seen more than once but under ten times. The chain carries TRBV14 and TRBJ2-7; 8 nucleotides align to TRBD1. V was clipped by 0 bases and J by 3 bases; unmatched bases: 4. Germline V gene data show CDR1 as SGHDN and CDR2 as FVKESK. The CDR3 contains 15 residues. CDR3 region: CASSQDPGQGYEQYF. Here the CDR3 DNA reads TGTGCCAGCAGCCAAGATCCAGGACAGGGCTACGAGCAGTACTTC.

In this sample, this clone turned up once. V and J are TRBV7-9 and TRBJ1-1; 7 bases align to TRBD1. The CDR3 loop spans 15 amino acids. Trimming took 1 base from V and 1 from J; bases not matched to a gene: 3. The V gene's germline CDR1 is SEHNR and CDR2 FQNEAQ (reference sequence). CDR3 protein: CASSLGGQPNTEAFF. The CDR3 nucleotides read TGTGCCAGCAGCTTAGGGGGACAGCCGAACACTGAAGCTTTCTTT.

The chain couples TRBV3-1 (or the pseudogene TRBV3-2) to TRBJ2-3, with a weak D call TRBD2 (5 bases). The V end was cut by 8 bases, the J end by 4 bases, with 7 bases between. Germline CDR1 is LGHDT and CDR2 is YNNKEL (reference sequence). The CDR3 totals 11 residues. In DNA form, the CDR3 reads TGTGCCAGCGTGGAGGCAGATACGCAGTATTTT. It specifies CASVEADTQYF.

The rearrangement uses TRBV5-4 and TRBJ2-7, with 9 bases that match TRBD2. The CDR3 is 15 amino acids. V trimming: 4 bases; J trimming: 4 bases; junction bases outside the gene matches: 9. CDR1 is SGHNT, CDR2 YYREEE, per germline (reference sequence). CDR3 DNA sequence: TGTGCCAGCAGCGCGGCCCTAGCGGGGACGTACGAGCAGTACTTC. It translates to CASSAALAGTYEQYF.

The rearrangement uses TRBV2 and TRBJ2-7; no clear D. V shed 8 bases and J shed 2 bases, with 22 bases lying between them. The CDR3 length is 16 residues. From germline, CDR1 is SNHLY and CDR2 FYNNEI. The CDR3 region has the DNA TGTGCCAGCTGTAAGACCCGACTCCCGGAGACCTACGAGCAGTACTTC. Protein product: CASCKTRLPETYEQYF.

V and J are TRBV6-2 or TRBV6-3 and TRBJ1-5; D is unclear. CDR3 size: 15 residues. Germline CDR1 MNHEY, CDR2 SVGEGT. V shed 4 bases and J shed 3 bases, with 13 bases lying between them. The CDR3 protein is CASSFLRGLNQPQHF. The CDR3 coding sequence is TGTGCCAGCAGTTTCCTCCGAGGGCTCAATCAGCCCCAGCATTTT.

The sample holds one count of this clone. The gene calls are TRBV3-1 (or the pseudogene TRBV3-2) and TRBJ2-7; weak D call: TRBD2 (6 bases). The CDR3 is 15 amino acids. Germline values: CDR1 LGHDT, CDR2 YNNKEL (reference sequence). Trimming took off 3 bases at V and 5 bases at J, with 17 bases between the two ends. CDR3 protein: CASSQYSGATHEQYF. CDR3 bases: TGTGCCAGCAGCCAGTATTCGGGAGCGACGCACGAGCAGTACTTC.

This clone came up once. The chain uses TRBV5-1 and TRBJ2-1; TRBD1 matches at 8 bases. CDR1 and CDR2 (germline): SGHRS, YFSETQ. The V gene end was trimmed by 4 bases and the J gene end by 8 bases; junction bases not matched to a gene: 8. The length of the CDR3 is 14 residues. CDR3 nucleotide sequence: TGCGCCAGCAGCACACGGACAGGGTTCCATGAGCAGTTCTTC. This gives the protein CASSTRTGFHEQFF.

The V gene is TRBV6-2 or TRBV6-3, the J gene TRBJ2-2; TRBD2 aligns across 12 bases. The CDR3 sequence is 18 residues long. CDR1 is MNHEY, CDR2 SVGEGT, per germline. V was clipped by 6 bases and J by 1 base; unmatched bases: 9. The CDR3 region has the DNA TGTGCCAGCAGCAACCTGCGGACTAGCGGGGTGAACACCGGGGAGCTGTTTTTT. This sequence encodes CASSNLRTSGVNTGELFF.

The V call is TRBV13, the J call TRBJ2-7, with D hard to call. Trimming removed 5 bases at V and 4 bases at J, with 15 bases between. Germline CDR1 is PRHDT and CDR2 is FYEKMQ (reference sequence). This CDR3 comprises 14 residues. The CDR3 loop reads CASSPSGFGYEQYF. CDR3 nucleotide sequence: TGTGCCAGCAGCCCCTCCGGGTTCGGATACGAGCAGTACTTC.

The rearrangement links TRBV5-1 to TRBJ2-1, with D possibly matching TRBD1 (6 bases). The germline CDR1 and CDR2 sequences are SGHRS and YFSETQ. The CDR3 has 15 amino acids. Trimming removed 4 bases from V and 7 bases from J, with 18 bases in between. The CDR3 coding sequence is TGCGCCAGCAGCGGAACAGGGATCGACGGAAATGAGCAGTTCTTC. This codes for CASSGTGIDGNEQFF.

V is TRBV3-1 (or the pseudogene TRBV3-2) and J is TRBJ1-5; unclear D gene. CDR1 is LGHDT and CDR2 is YNNKEL in the germline V gene (reference sequence). Deletions cut 1 base from V and 2 bases from J, with 12 bases between. This CDR3 is built from 16 residues. Here the CDR3 reads CASSQGQNIRNQPQHF. DNA of the CDR3: TGTGCCAGCAGCCAAGGTCAGAACATCCGCAATCAGCCCCAGCATTTT.

This chain uses TRBV5-4 with TRBJ2-1; a possible D gene is TRBD1 (5 bases). This CDR3 contains 18 residues. V was shortened by 4 bases and J by 1 base, with 21 bases between the two germline ends. Germline loops: CDR1 SGHNT, CDR2 YYREEE (reference sequence). The CDR3 reads CASSGLGVAAESYNEQFF. In nucleotides, the CDR3 is TGTGCCAGCAGCGGGTTAGGGGTGGCAGCCGAATCCTACAATGAGCAGTTCTTC. Supplemented by reference TRBV5-4 and TRBJ2-1, the full variable domain reads ETGVTQSPTHLIKTRGQQVTLRCSSQSGHNTVSWYQQALGQGPQFIFQYYREEENGRGNFPPRFSGLQFPNYSSELNVNALELDDSALYLCASSGLGVAAESYNEQFFGPGTRLTVL.

The chain links TRBV18 to TRBJ2-7; a possible D gene is TRBD1 (7 bases). V gave up 2 bases and J gave up 5 bases, with 10 bases separating them. Looked up from germline, CDR1 is KGHSH and CDR2 is LQKENI. The CDR3 covers 13 residues. The CDR3 spells CASSPAGQHEQYF. For the CDR3, the DNA is TGTGCCAGCTCACCAGCGGGACAGCACGAGCAGTACTTC.

V is TRBV6-5 and J is TRBJ2-3; the D gene is possibly TRBD2 (6 bases). V gave up 6 bases and J gave up 0 bases, with 10 bases separating them. CDR1 and CDR2 (germline): MNHEY, SVGAGI. The length of the CDR3 is 14 residues. The CDR3 sequence is CASRLGGSTDTQYF. DNA of the CDR3: TGTGCCAGCAGGCTGGGGGGAAGCACAGATACGCAGTATTTT.

V is TRBV2 and J is TRBJ1-2, with TRBD1 matching 10 bases. This CDR3 spans 14 amino acids. Losses at the gene ends were 7 bases for V and 3 bases for J; bases not matched to a gene: 5. The V gene's germline CDR1 is SNHLY and CDR2 FYNNEI. The CDR3 here is CASMRDRGDYGYTF. The CDR3 DNA follows: TGTGCCAGCATGAGGGACAGGGGTGACTATGGCTACACCTTC.

The chain is built from TRBV5-6 and TRBJ2-1; 7 positions match TRBD1. CDR3 length: 15 amino acids. Germline lookup yields CDR1 SGHDT and CDR2 YYEEEE. The V segment lost 2 bases and the J segment 5 bases; nucleotides outside the gene matches: 7. CDR3 in amino acids: CASSLLDRLHNEQFF. Written as DNA, the CDR3 is TGTGCCAGCAGCTTACTGGACAGGCTTCACAATGAGCAGTTCTTC.

The gene calls are TRBV5-4 and TRBJ1-4; no clear D gene. The V end was cut by 0 bases, the J end by 0 bases, with 6 bases between. In germline, CDR1 is SGHNT, CDR2 YYREEE (reference sequence). This CDR3 has 15 residues. CDR3 residues: CASSLELATNEKLFF. Written as DNA, the CDR3 is TGTGCCAGCAGCTTGGAGCTAGCAACTAATGAAAAACTGTTTTTT.

This clone was recorded a few times. The rearrangement uses TRBV7-2 and TRBJ1-6; 10 bases fit TRBD1. CDR1 and CDR2 from the germline V gene are SGHTA and FQGNSA. This CDR3 region has 14 residues. V lost 10 bases, J lost 6 bases, and 6 bases stayed unmatched. The CDR3 reads CAIKTGGFNSPLHF. The CDR3 region has the DNA TGTGCCATTAAGACAGGGGGCTTTAATTCACCCCTCCACTTT.